Listed below are T cell receptor beta chains from one sample, sequenced in a study of CD8 T cells in Susac syndrome. TCRdb itself ran the immunoSEQ multiplex PCR reads through MiXCR, one entry per CDR3 protein. The data contain roughly 130,000 distinct CDR3 sequences, roughly 94% of them seen just once; the ten biggest clones take up approximately 0.13%. Sample: CD4+ T cells from PBMCs. These TCRs come from a human donor with multiple sclerosis. The CDR3 runs from the conserved cysteine through the conserved F or W. Each record gives: D gene, clone size, V gene, J gene, CDR3 DNA, CDR3 protein. A D gene is named only where the DNA matches it firmly. Only some rows state a clone size, as once, few, many or a class for expanded clones.

TRBD1	.	TRBV7-8	TRBJ2-7	TGTGCCAGCAGCTTTGACAGGGGAGGCGAGCAGTACTTC	CASSFDRGGEQYF
.	once	TRBV13	TRBJ2-3	TGTGCCAGCAGCTCGCCGCTAGATACGCAGTATTTT	CASSSPLDTQYF
.	.	TRBV19	TRBJ1-5	TGTGCCAGTACCTTTCAGGGGTATCATCAGCCCCAGCATTTT	CASTFQGYHQPQHF
.	.	TRBV7-9	TRBJ2-1	TGTGCCAGCAGCTTAAGGGAAATGAAGGGCAATGAGCAGTTCTTC	CASSLREMKGNEQFF
TRBD1	.	TRBV2	TRBJ1-2	TGTGCCAGCAGCGGGACAGGAGACTATGGCTACACCTTC	CASSGTGDYGYTF
TRBD1	.	TRBV27	TRBJ2-7	TGTGCCAGCAAACCCCGGGGACAGGGCATACTATCCTACGAGCAGTACTTC	CASKPRGQGILSYEQYF
.	.	TRBV6-6	TRBJ2-1	TGTGCCAGCAGGGTAAATGATGAGCAGTTCTTC	CASRVNDEQFF
TRBD1	.	TRBV2	TRBJ1-5	TGTGCCAGCAGTAAAGACAGGGCAAATCAGCCCCAGCATTTT	CASSKDRANQPQHF
.	.	TRBV12-3/TRBV12-4	TRBJ1-1	TGTGCCAGCAGTTTACGCAGCGGCCTGGCAGCTTTCTTT	CASSLRSGLAAFF
TRBD2	.	TRBV20-1	TRBJ2-4	TGCAGTGCTAGTGATCCGGGGGGAGCCAAAAACATTCAGTACTTC	CSASDPGGAKNIQYF
.	.	TRBV10-1	TRBJ2-5	TGCGCCAGCAGTGAGTCAGGGGGGCAAGAGACCCAGTACTTC	CASSESGGQETQYF
.	.	TRBV3-1	TRBJ2-5	TGTGCCAGCAGCCCGGACAGCTCTGGGGTAAAGTGGACCCAGTACTTC	CASSPDSSGVKWTQYF
TRBD1	.	TRBV20-1	TRBJ1-5	TGCAGTGCTAGAGGTGCCACCCGGGACAGGGAAGGCAATCAGCCCCAGCATTTT	CSARGATRDREGNQPQHF
.	.	TRBV7-2	TRBJ2-3	TGTGCCAGCAGCCCCCGGGTCCGCACAGATACGCAGTATTTT	CASSPRVRTDTQYF
TRBD1	few	TRBV7-2	TRBJ2-2	TGTGCCAGCAGCGCCCCCGGACAGGGGTGGGTCGGGGAGCTGTTTTTT	CASSAPGQGWVGELFF
TRBD2	.	TRBV27	TRBJ2-1	TGTGCCAGCAGTTCCCGACTAGCGGGGGGTAGAAATGAGCAGTTCTTC	CASSSRLAGGRNEQFF
.	.	TRBV2	TRBJ1-5	TGTGCCAGCAGTCCTCAGGGTGGCAATCAGCCCCAGCATTTT	CASSPQGGNQPQHF